The 21 T cell receptor beta chains presented below share a single source sample, sequenced in a study of technical replicates of blood from a handful of donors. Sequencing was performed with immunoSEQ multiplex PCR; in TCRdb, only in-frame clones are kept and a portion is missing. The sample comprises about 89,000 clones, roughly 94% of which are singletons, and roughly 0.24% rests with the top ten. Specimen: T cells isolated from PBMCs. These receptors originate from a human donor in good health.

The sample holds a few counts of this clone. The junction shows a germline mismatch at one end, possibly a read error. This rearrangement joins TRBV2 to TRBJ1-6, with TRBD1 identical over 7 bases. The germline V gene encodes CDR1 SNHLY and CDR2 FYNNEI. The CDR3 covers 12 residues. The CDR3 sequence: CASQRGDSPMGF. The CDR3 DNA follows: TGTGCCAGTCAACGCGGGGACAGTCCGATGGGCTTT.

The chain combines TRBV29-1 with TRBJ2-7, with D possibly TRBD2 on 6 matching bases. Trimming took 6 bases from V and 2 from J, leaving 26 bases between them. Germline CDR1 SQVTM, CDR2 ANQGSEA. This CDR3 is 17 amino acids long. CDR3 nucleotide sequence: TGCAGCGTCAAGGGTACTCTGGGGAGGCTGCTACCCTACGAGCAGTACTTC. Translating it yields CSVKGTLGRLLPYEQYF.

The V call is TRBV19, the J call TRBJ2-7; 9 nucleotides agree with TRBD2. J lost 0 bases, V lost 3 bases, and 9 bases had no gene match. This CDR3 is built from 17 residues. Germline assignment: CDR1 LNHDA and CDR2 SQIVND (reference sequence). Here the CDR3 DNA reads TGTGCCAGTAGTATGCTAGCGGGAAACTCCCCCTCCTACGAGCAGTACTTC. It encodes CASSMLAGNSPSYEQYF.

The chain has TRBV5-4 and TRBJ2-7; a possible D gene is TRBD1 (6 bases). CDR1 and CDR2 from the germline V gene are SGHNT and YYREEE (reference sequence). V gave up 0 bases and J gave up 5 bases, with 12 bases separating them. This CDR3 is built from 14 residues. This CDR3 is CASSLEQGFNEQYF. The CDR3 DNA follows: TGTGCCAGCAGCTTGGAACAGGGATTTAACGAGCAGTACTTC.

This chain connects TRBV7-6 to TRBJ1-5; D is uncertain. The CDR3 has 16 residues. CDR1 and CDR2 (germline): SGHVS, FNYEAQ. V lost 5 bases and J lost 3, with 17 bases in between. In nucleotides, the CDR3 is TGTGCCAGCAGCCCCGAGGGCCTCCAGGTCAATCAGCCCCAGCATTTT. Translated: CASSPEGLQVNQPQHF.

A note on this clone: The sample contains more than one DNA sequence encoding this CDR3. This chain uses TRBV28 with TRBJ1-2, with 9 bases that match TRBD1. The CDR3 extends over 16 amino acids. Germline V gives CDR1 MDHEN, CDR2 SYDVKM. Trimming cost V 2 bases and J 1 base; bases outside gene matches: 5. This CDR3 is CASSLPSDRGNYGYTF. CDR3 coding DNA: TGTGCCAGCAGTTTACCGTCGGACAGGGGTAACTATGGCTACACCTTC.

V is TRBV6-1 and J is TRBJ1-5; D is unresolved. CDR3 size: 12 residues. Germline V gene sequence: CDR1 MNHNS, CDR2 SASEGT. V lost 5 bases and J 3 bases, leaving 5 bases between the germline ends. The CDR3 reads CASSQFNQPQHF. The CDR3 DNA follows: TGTGCCAGCAGTCAATTCAATCAGCCCCAGCATTTT.

The chain links TRBV5-1 to TRBJ1-4; D call uncertain. Germline loops: CDR1 SGHRS, CDR2 YFSETQ. This CDR3 is 14 amino acids long. V was pared by 0 bases and J by 5 bases, with 8 bases between. CDR3: CASSLEQMNEKLFF. In DNA form, the CDR3 reads TGCGCCAGCAGCTTGGAACAGATGAATGAAAAACTGTTTTTT.

The J gene is TRBJ2-7, the V gene TRBV7-6; a weak D match, TRBD2 (6 bases). Germline V gives CDR1 SGHVS, CDR2 FNYEAQ. CDR3 length: 15 amino acids. Trimming took off 5 bases at V and 6 bases at J, with 20 bases between the two ends. The CDR3 spells CASSPGPGPGGEQYF. The CDR3 DNA reads TGTGCCAGCAGCCCAGGACCAGGCCCCGGGGGCGAGCAGTACTTC.

The chain couples TRBV5-1 to TRBJ2-3; 10 nucleotides line up with TRBD2. The V and J ends lost 6 bases and 4 bases, in that order; junction bases with no gene match: 11. CDR3 size: 16 residues. Germline lookup yields CDR1 SGHRS and CDR2 YFSETQ. DNA for the CDR3: TGCGCCAGCAAAACCCCTCTAGCGGGAGTTTCAGATACGCAGTATTTT. Translated, it gives CASKTPLAGVSDTQYF. The entire variable domain, with the rest obtained from reference TRBV5-1 and TRBJ2-3, is as follows: KAGVTQTPRYLIKTRGQQVTLSCSPISGHRSVSWYQQTPGQGLQFLFEYFSETQRNKGNFPGRFSGRQFSNSRSEMNVSTLELGDSALYLCASKTPLAGVSDTQYFGPGTRLTVL.

The V gene is TRBV7-6, the J gene TRBJ2-3; D is unclear. CDR1 and CDR2 (germline): SGHVS, FNYEAQ. V lost 6 bases and J lost 5, with 12 bases in between. The CDR3 runs to 13 residues. For the CDR3, the DNA is TGTGCCAGCAGACCTAGAATGGGAGATACGCAGTATTTT. Translation: CASRPRMGDTQYF.

This sequence joins TRBV2 and TRBJ2-2; D possibly corresponds to TRBD2 (5 bases). The germline V gene encodes CDR1 SNHLY and CDR2 FYNNEI. The CDR3 sequence is 13 residues long. Trimming cost V 4 bases and J 7 bases, with 10 bases left between them. The CDR3 bases are TGTGCCAGCAGTGGGGTCGAGGGCGGGGAGCTGTTTTTT. It codes for CASSGVEGGELFF. The full variable domain, in which reference TRBV2 and TRBJ2-2 provide the parts outside the CDR3, is EPEVTQTPSHQVTQMGQEVILRCVPISNHLYFYWYRQILGQKVEFLVSFYNNEISEKSEIFDDQFSVERPDGSNFTLKIRSTKLEDSAMYFCASSGVEGGELFFGEGSRLTVL.

The table lists this clone with a count of one. The chain has TRBV9 and TRBJ2-3; 10 bases map to TRBD2. After removal of 5 bases from V and 1 base from J, the junction contained 1 base not matched to a gene. The germline V gene encodes CDR1 SGDLS and CDR2 YYNGEE. The CDR3 is 14 residues long. For the CDR3, the DNA is TGTGCCAGCAGAGGACTAGCGGGCACAGATACGCAGTATTTT. It encodes CASRGLAGTDTQYF.

The chain carries TRBV7-3 and TRBJ1-1, with D uncertain. Looked up from germline, CDR1 is SGHTA and CDR2 is FQGTGA. CDR3 length: 12 amino acids. Between the trimmed V and J ends, which lost 3 bases and 3 bases, there was a span of 5 bases. The CDR3 sequence: CASSFADTEAFF. CDR3 DNA: TGTGCCAGCAGCTTTGCGGACACTGAAGCTTTCTTT.

The gene calls are TRBV30 and TRBJ1-1; 8 nucleotides align to TRBD1. V gave up 5 bases and J gave up 9 bases; unmatched junction bases: 8. The CDR3 is 12 amino acids. CDR1 is GTSNPN and CDR2 is SVGIG in the germline V gene (reference sequence). The CDR3 protein is CAWGGQGGKAFF. For the CDR3, the DNA is TGTGCCTGGGGCGGACAGGGAGGCAAAGCTTTCTTT.

The rearrangement joins TRBV7-2 to TRBJ2-1, with D maybe TRBD2 (5 bases). Looked up from germline, CDR1 is SGHTA and CDR2 is FQGNSA. V lost 4 bases and J 0 bases, leaving 19 bases between the germline ends. This CDR3 is 18 amino acids long. CDR3 coding DNA: TGTGCCAGCAGCTCGGTCGGAGGCGGGCATTTCTCCTACAATGAGCAGTTCTTC. It translates to CASSSVGGGHFSYNEQFF.

The chain recombines TRBV4-1 with TRBJ2-1; D is possibly TRBD2 (7 bases). The CDR3 runs to 15 residues. Germline lookup yields CDR1 MGHRA and CDR2 YSYEKL. V was clipped by 4 bases and J by 8 bases, with 18 bases between them. The CDR3: CASSRNGGALDEQFF. CDR3 nucleotides: TGCGCCAGCAGCCGCAATGGGGGGGCCCTTGATGAGCAGTTCTTC.

The V gene is TRBV6-1, the J gene TRBJ1-4; D uncertain. The germline CDR1 and CDR2 sequences are MNHNS and SASEGT. The length of the CDR3 is 16 residues. V lost 1 base to trimming and J lost 7 bases, with 16 bases between them. CDR3 amino acids: CASSEGGLGGGEKLFF. The CDR3, as DNA: TGTGCCAGCAGTGAAGGCGGGTTGGGAGGTGGTGAAAAACTGTTTTTT.

V and J are TRBV27 and TRBJ1-2, with 7 bases identical to TRBD1. There are 13 residues in the CDR3. V gave up 5 bases and J gave up 7 bases; unmatched junction bases: 7. CDR1 and CDR2 (germline): MNHEY, SMNVEV (reference sequence). The CDR3 sequence: CASSGRYRGGYTF. CDR3 coding DNA: TGTGCCAGCAGTGGACGATACAGGGGTGGCTACACCTTC.

This sequence joins TRBV29-1 and TRBJ1-1; D gene uncertain. The germline V gene encodes CDR1 SQVTM and CDR2 ANQGSEA. CDR3 size: 13 residues. V gave up 3 bases and J gave up 1 base, with 9 bases separating them. The CDR3 nucleotides are TGCAGCGTTGAGCTAGTAAGGAACACTGAAGCTTTCTTT. It translates to CSVELVRNTEAFF.

The chain joins TRBV5-8 to TRBJ1-2, with 7 bases lining up with TRBD1. V trimming: 4 bases; J trimming: 8 bases; junction bases outside the gene matches: 11. The CDR3 extends over 14 amino acids. Germline V gene sequence: CDR1 SGHTS, CDR2 YDEGEE. The CDR3 DNA reads TGTGCCAGCAGCCGACTGTGGACAGGCTTCGGCTACACCTTC. Residues: CASSRLWTGFGYTF. Based on the CDR3 plus reference TRBV5-8 and TRBJ1-2, the full variable domain is EAGVTQSPTHLIKTRGQQATLRCSPISGHTSVYWYQQALGLGLQFLLWYDEGEERNRGNFPPRFSGRQFPNYSSELNVNALELEDSALYLCASSRLWTGFGYTFGSGTRLTVV.